These 9 T cell receptor beta chains were sequenced from one sample in a study of blood T cell repertoires in COVID-19. The data were produced by immunoSEQ multiplex PCR, yet TCRdb's version contains in-frame clones alone and is incomplete. The data show about 170,000 clones, with roughly 91% seen just once and around 4.8% held by the top ten. The source material was peripheral blood. All receptors come from a man younger than 30 with COVID-19, enrolled during active disease.

V usage is TRBV5-8 and J usage is TRBJ2-1, with 8 bases lining up with TRBD1. J gave up 7 bases and V 0 bases, and 9 bases lay outside the gene matches. From germline, CDR1 is SGHTS and CDR2 YDEGEE. The CDR3 sequence is 16 residues long. CDR3 DNA: TGTGCCAGCAGCTTGGGGGATTTCCAGGGGGCGAATGAGCAGTTCTTC. Encoded protein: CASSLGDFQGANEQFF.

V usage is TRBV5-5 and J usage is TRBJ1-1; tentative D call: TRBD1 (6 bases). The CDR3 spans 15 residues. CDR1 and CDR2 (germline): SGHKS, YYEKEE (reference sequence). Between the trimmed V and J ends, which lost 2 bases and 1 base, there was a span of 12 bases. DNA of the CDR3: TGTGCCAGCAGCTTATATGGACAGAGGAACACTGAAGCTTTCTTT. It yields the protein CASSLYGQRNTEAFF.

The V gene is TRBV20-1, the J gene TRBJ1-1; D gene unclear. The CDR3 loop spans 12 amino acids. V lost 3 bases to trimming and J lost 5 bases, with 10 bases between them. Per the germline V gene, CDR1 is DFQATT and CDR2 is SNEGSKA (reference sequence). CDR3 sequence reads: CSASRGDTEAFF. CDR3 nucleotide sequence: TGCAGTGCTAGTCGGGGAGATACTGAAGCTTTCTTT.

This chain connects TRBV5-5 to TRBJ2-7, with D possibly being TRBD1 (6 bases). The V gene lost 2 bases and the J gene lost 3 bases, with 12 bases spanning the gap. CDR3 length equals 14 residues. Germline CDR1 and CDR2: SGHKS and YYEKEE (reference sequence). The CDR3 reads CASSLLGQIYEQYF. CDR3 DNA: TGTGCCAGCAGCTTATTAGGACAGATCTACGAGCAGTACTTC.

A remark on this clone: A read error may account for a junction end that differs from germline. The rearrangement links TRBV28 to TRBJ1-4; tentatively, D is TRBD1 (6 bases). Germline-derived CDR1 and CDR2 are MDHEN and SYDVKM. CDR3 length equals 15 residues. The DNA for the CDR3 is TGTGCCAGCAGTCCTGCAGGGGATTCGCGCGAAAAACTGCTTTTT. Protein: CASSPAGDSREKLLF.

The CDR3 is CASSQPGGSYEQYF. In nucleotides, the CDR3 is TGTGCCAGCAGCCAACCGGGTGGCTCCTACGAGCAGTACTTC. The gene calls are TRBV3-1 (or the pseudogene TRBV3-2) and TRBJ2-7; D gene ambiguous. The V gene's germline CDR1 is LGHDT and CDR2 YNNKEL (reference sequence). The CDR3 is 14 amino acids. V shed 2 bases and J shed 0 bases, with 8 bases lying between them.

V and J are TRBV7-2 and TRBJ1-5; D not resolved. Trimming took off 3 bases at V and 4 bases at J, with 7 bases between the two ends. CDR1 is SGHTA and CDR2 is FQGNSA in the germline V gene. This CDR3 spans 13 amino acids. This chain's CDR3 is CASSLPGNQPQHF. Written as DNA, the CDR3 is TGTGCCAGCAGCTTGCCAGGTAATCAGCCCCAGCATTTT.

V is TRBV6-5 and J is TRBJ1-5; possible D gene TRBD1, 6 bases. CDR1 and CDR2 from the germline V gene are MNHEY and SVGAGI. The CDR3 is made up of 15 amino acids. V was shortened by 5 bases and J by 3 bases, with 14 bases between the two germline ends. As DNA, the CDR3 is TGTGCCAGCAGTCTTAAACAGGGATACAATCAGCCCCAGCATTTT. Protein: CASSLKQGYNQPQHF.

The chain links TRBV18 to TRBJ2-1, with TRBD2 matching 13 bases. The CDR3 is 21 residues long. Germline V gene data show CDR1 as KGHSH and CDR2 as LQKENI. Germline trimming cut 3 bases from V and 0 bases from J; bases unmatched to any gene: 14. The CDR3 here is CASSPSNPTSGRLSSYNEQFF. DNA for the CDR3: TGTGCCAGCTCACCCTCAAACCCGACTAGCGGGAGGCTTAGCTCCTACAATGAGCAGTTCTTC.